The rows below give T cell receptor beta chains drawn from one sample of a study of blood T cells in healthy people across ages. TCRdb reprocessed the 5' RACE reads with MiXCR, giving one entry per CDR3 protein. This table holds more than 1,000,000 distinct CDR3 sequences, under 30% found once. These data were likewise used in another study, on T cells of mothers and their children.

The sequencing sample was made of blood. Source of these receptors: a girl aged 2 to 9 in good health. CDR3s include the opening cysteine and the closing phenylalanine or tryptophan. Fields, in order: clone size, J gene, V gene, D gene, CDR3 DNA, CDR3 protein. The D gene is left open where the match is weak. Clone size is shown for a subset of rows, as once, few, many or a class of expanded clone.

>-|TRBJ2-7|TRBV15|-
TGTGCCACCAGCGTGAGGGCAGGAACCTACGAGCAGTACTTC
CATSVRAGTYEQYF
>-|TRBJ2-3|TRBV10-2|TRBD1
TGCGCCAGCACCCTACTATCGACAGGGCTAACAGATACGCAGTATTTT
CASTLLSTGLTDTQYF
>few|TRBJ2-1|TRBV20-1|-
TGCAGTGCTAGCCTCCGGGCAATTAATGAGCAGTTCTTC
CSASLRAINEQFF
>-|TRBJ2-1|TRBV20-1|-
TGCAGTGCAAAGGTCAGCAATTCCCAATCCTACAATGAGCAGTTCTTC
CSAKVSNSQSYNEQFF
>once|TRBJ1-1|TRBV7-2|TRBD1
TGTGCCAGCAGCTTATCGGGACAGGTGACCACTGAAGCTTTCTTT
CASSLSGQVTTEAFF
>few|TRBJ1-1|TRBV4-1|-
TGCGCCAGCAGCCAGGATCAGGGATCGAACACTGAAGCTTTCTTT
CASSQDQGSNTEAFF
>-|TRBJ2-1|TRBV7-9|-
TGTGCCAGCAGCCCCAGGGGTCGGTATGAGCAGTTCTTC
CASSPRGRYEQFF
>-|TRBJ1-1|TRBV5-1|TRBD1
TGCGCCAGCAGCTTGAAAGGACAGGGATTCGGAGAGAACACTGAAGCTTTCTTT
CASSLKGQGFGENTEAFF
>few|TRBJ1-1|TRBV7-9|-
TGTGCCAGCAGCTCTACTAGGCAGGACTACAGGCAAACTGAAGCTTTCTTT
CASSSTRQDYRQTEAFF
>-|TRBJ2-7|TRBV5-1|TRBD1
TGCGCCAGCAGGTCTGGGGGGACAGGGGTAAGGATAGAGCAGTACTTC
CASRSGGTGVRIEQYF
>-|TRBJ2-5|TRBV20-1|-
TGCAGTGCTAACCTCAATCAGGGAGGAGAGACCCAGTACTTC
CSANLNQGGETQYF
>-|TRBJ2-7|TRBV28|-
TGTGCCAGCAGTTTCCTCGGGACGATGTACGAGCAGTACTTC
CASSFLGTMYEQYF
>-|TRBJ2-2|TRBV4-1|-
TGCGCCAGCGCTACAAGAGCCACCGGGGAGCTGTTTTTT
CASATRATGELFF
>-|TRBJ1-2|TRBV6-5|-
TGTGCCAGCAGCGAGACAGGATTTGGCTACACCTTC
CASSETGFGYTF
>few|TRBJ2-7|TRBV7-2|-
TGTGCCAGCAGCTTACCCCCGACCAGCGAGCAGTACTTC
CASSLPPTSEQYF
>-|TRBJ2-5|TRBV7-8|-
TGTGCCAGCAGACCTACAGCGTACCAAGAGACCCAGTACTTC
CASRPTAYQETQYF
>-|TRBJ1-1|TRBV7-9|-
TGTGCCAGCAGCTCTGGACACGGGTTTAACACTGAAGTTTTCTTT
CASSSGHGFNTEVFF
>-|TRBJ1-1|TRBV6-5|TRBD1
TGTGCCAGCAGCGACAGGGGGCGGGGTACGGGTGAAGCTTTCTTT
CASSDRGRGTGEAFF
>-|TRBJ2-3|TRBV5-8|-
TGTGCCAGCAGCTTCGCCTTTGGAGACGCCAGCACAGATACGCAGTATTTT
CASSFAFGDASTDTQYF
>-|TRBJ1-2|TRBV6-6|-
TGTGCCAGCAGTTATATCCCCGAGGTGGGCTATGGCTACACCTTC
CASSYIPEVGYGYTF
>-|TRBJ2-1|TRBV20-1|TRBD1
TGCAGTGCTAGAGAGGGACAGTACAATGAGCAGTTCTTC
CSAREGQYNEQFF
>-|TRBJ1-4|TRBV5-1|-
TGCGCCAGCAGCTTGGGTGGGGGCCGGTCGAATGAAAAACTGTTTTTT
CASSLGGGRSNEKLFF
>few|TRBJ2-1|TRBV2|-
TGTGCCAGCAGTGAGGTCAGCTCCTACAATGAGCAGTTCTTC
CASSEVSSYNEQFF
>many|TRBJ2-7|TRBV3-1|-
TGTGCCAGCAGCCAAGACGGTCGGAGATACGAGCAGTACTTC
CASSQDGRRYEQYF
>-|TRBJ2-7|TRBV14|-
TGTGCCAGCAGCCCGGACGTACGGCTGTATGAGCAGTACTTC
CASSPDVRLYEQYF
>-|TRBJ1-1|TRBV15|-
TGTGCCACCAGCAGAGATTGGATGGAGAACACTGAAGCTTTCTTT
CATSRDWMENTEAFF